This T cell receptor beta chain derives from a study of cytomegalovirus exposure and HLA in healthy donors. Study overall: From donors who were HLA-typed, an early data release held around 80 million unique TCRs.

As regards this clone: What it binds is not known.

General study points: It was likely that a cluster of highly shared sequence variants was a sequencing artifact. Most CMV-associated TCR beta chains were later found to appear HLA-restricted.

The ends lost 0 bases at V and 4 bases at J; junction bases unmatched: 1. There are 13 residues in the CDR3. Germline values: CDR1 GTSNPN, CDR2 SVGIG (reference sequence). Donors were nominally healthy when sampled, though unrecorded immune exposures were likely. PCR amplification relied on 60 Vbeta primers (plus 13 Jbeta primers). Profiled with immunoSEQ multiplex PCR; TCRdb holds only in-frame clones, not every one. The sample includes about 84,000 clones, 55% to 65% of them seen just once. Source material: PBMCs. The sequence was obtained from a woman between 40 and 50 years old in good health and CMV-seropositive. The rearrangement joins TRBV30 to TRBJ2-7, with 9 bases aligning to TRBD1. This CDR3 is CAWSVGTGYEQYF. CDR3 nucleotide sequence: TGTGCCTGGAGTGTCGGGACAGGGTACGAGCAGTACTTC.